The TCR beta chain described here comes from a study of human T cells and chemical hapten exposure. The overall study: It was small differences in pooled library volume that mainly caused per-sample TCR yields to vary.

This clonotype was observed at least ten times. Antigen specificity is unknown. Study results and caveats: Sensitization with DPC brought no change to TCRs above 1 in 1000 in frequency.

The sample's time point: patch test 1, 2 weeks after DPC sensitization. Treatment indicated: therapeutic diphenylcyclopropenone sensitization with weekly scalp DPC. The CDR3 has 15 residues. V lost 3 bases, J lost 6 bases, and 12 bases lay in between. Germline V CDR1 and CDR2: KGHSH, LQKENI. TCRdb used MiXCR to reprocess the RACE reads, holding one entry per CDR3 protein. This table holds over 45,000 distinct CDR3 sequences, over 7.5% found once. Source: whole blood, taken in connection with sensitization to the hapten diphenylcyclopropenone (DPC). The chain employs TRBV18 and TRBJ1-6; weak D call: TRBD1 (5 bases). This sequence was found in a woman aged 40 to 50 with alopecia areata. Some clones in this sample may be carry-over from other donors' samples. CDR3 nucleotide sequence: TGTGCCAGCTCACCGACAGTTACCAGTAATTCACCCCTCCACTTT. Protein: CASSPTVTSNSPLHF.